The 30 T cell receptor beta chains in this list originate from one sample, sequenced in a study of T-cell memory formation after mild COVID-19 listed by TCRdb under 2021. Libraries were made using 5' RACE. TCRdb lists the instrument as Illumina NovaSeq 6000. In-frame beta chains were kept once TCRdb had trimmed the public reads at Q25 with fastp and called clones with MiXCR. Rows are unified per CDR3 protein, each entry keeping the most common DNA and genes. This sample comprises fewer than 200,000 distinct CDR3 sequences, roughly 13% of them detected only once. More than 3% of the sample belongs to the ten largest clones. Source material: PBMCs or a T cell subset sorted from them (not recorded which). Receptor source: a man between 18 and 29 years old who had mild COVID-19 (a few samples of this study predate the infection). The sample titles of this study are shuffled in the database, so cell type and time point are left out; the donor was told from shared clones.

This rearrangement joins TRBV11-1 to TRBJ2-1, with D possibly TRBD2 on 5 matching bases. From germline, CDR1 is SGHAT and CDR2 FQDESV (reference sequence). V gave up 0 bases and J gave up 9 bases, with 9 bases separating them. The CDR3 extends over 13 amino acids. The CDR3 reads CASSLAVEGEQFF. The CDR3 DNA reads TGTGCCAGCAGCTTAGCTGTCGAGGGTGAGCAGTTCTTC.

V usage is TRBV5-4 and J usage is TRBJ1-6, with TRBD1 matching 8 bases. The J segment lost 7 bases and the V segment lost 4 bases, leaving 10 bases of the junction unmatched. Germline V lookup: CDR1 SGHNT, CDR2 YYREEE (reference sequence). The CDR3 length is 16 residues. The CDR3 region is CASSQGQGDANSPLHF. The CDR3 DNA sequence: TGTGCCAGCAGCCAAGGACAGGGCGATGCGAATTCACCCCTCCACTTT.

This clonotype was detected ten times or more. This rearrangement joins TRBV20-1 to TRBJ1-2, with a tentative D call TRBD1 (6 bases). V was cut by 3 bases and J by 0 bases, with 17 bases left in between. The CDR3 length is 16 residues. Germline V gives CDR1 DFQATT, CDR2 SNEGSKA (reference sequence). CDR3 nucleotide sequence: TGCAGTGCTAGGTCCCGGGACACTACTTCTAACTATGGCTACACCTTC. It encodes CSARSRDTTSNYGYTF.

This clonotype has more than one count but fewer than ten. V is TRBV5-1 and J is TRBJ2-1; 8 bases line up with TRBD2. V trimming: 1 base; J trimming: 9 bases; junction bases outside the gene matches: 9. Looked up from germline, CDR1 is SGHRS and CDR2 is YFSETQ. This CDR3 is built from 15 residues. The CDR3 reads CASSLIPGGPSEQFF. Written as DNA, the CDR3 is TGCGCCAGCAGCTTGATTCCGGGGGGGCCGAGTGAGCAGTTCTTC.

The gene calls are TRBV2 and TRBJ1-2, with TRBD1 matching over 7 bases. Germline CDR1 SNHLY, CDR2 FYNNEI. CDR3 size: 14 residues. J gave up 3 bases and V 2 bases, and 3 bases lay outside the gene matches. CDR3 protein: CASSELTGDYGYTF. For the CDR3, the DNA is TGTGCCAGCAGTGAACTTACAGGGGACTATGGCTACACCTTC. Full variable domain (remainder filled in from reference TRBV2 and TRBJ1-2): EPEVTQTPSHQVTQMGQEVILRCVPISNHLYFYWYRQILGQKVEFLVSFYNNEISEKSEIFDDQFSVERPDGSNFTLKIRSTKLEDSAMYFCASSELTGDYGYTFGSGTRLTVV.

The chain is built from TRBV6-5 and TRBJ1-5, with D uncertain. CDR1 MNHEY and CDR2 SVGAGI come from the germline V gene. The V and J ends lost 4 bases and 7 bases respectively, with 11 bases between them. The CDR3 consists of 13 residues. In DNA, the CDR3 is TGTGCCAGCAGTTCTTTAACGGGGCAGCCCCAGCATTTT. It specifies CASSSLTGQPQHF.

This clonotype was counted a few times. The rearrangement joins TRBV12-3 or TRBV12-4 to TRBJ2-4, with 12 nucleotides matching TRBD1. CDR3 size: 13 residues. Trimming cost V 6 bases and J 8 bases; bases outside gene matches: 2. The CDR3 spells CASRGQGADIQYF. CDR3 coding DNA: TGTGCCAGCAGGGGACAGGGGGCGGACATTCAGTACTTC.

The chain couples TRBV12-3 or TRBV12-4 to TRBJ2-6; 7 bases align to TRBD2. V lost 7 bases, J lost 1 base, and 4 bases stayed unmatched. The CDR3 is 15 amino acids. This CDR3 is CASNLGGSGANVLTF. DNA for the CDR3: TGTGCCAGCAACTTGGGAGGGTCTGGGGCCAACGTCCTGACTTTC.

CDR3 DNA: TGTGCCAGTTCGAGGGGCTTTAGCAATCAGCCCCAGCATTTT. The encoded protein is CASSRGFSNQPQHF. The gene calls are TRBV27 and TRBJ1-5; D might be TRBD1 (5 bases). From germline, CDR1 is MNHEY and CDR2 SMNVEV (reference sequence). V was pared by 9 bases and J by 0 bases, with 12 bases between. CDR3 size: 14 residues.

This clonotype was detected only a few times. The rearrangement links TRBV20-1 to TRBJ2-3, with D possibly called TRBD1 or TRBD2 (7 bases each). The length of the CDR3 is 14 residues. The germline gives CDR1 DFQATT, CDR2 SNEGSKA (reference sequence). Trimming took 5 bases from V and 2 from J, leaving 14 bases between them. The DNA for the CDR3 is TGCAGTGCTGGGAGGGGGCTCTCCACAGATACGCAGTATTTT. Translation gives CSAGRGLSTDTQYF.

V and J are TRBV6-6 and TRBJ2-7; D is unresolved. This CDR3 region has 12 residues. Germline lookup yields CDR1 MNHNY and CDR2 SVGAGI (reference sequence). Trimming pared 5 bases from V and 9 bases from J, leaving 14 bases between. CDR3 amino acids: CASSLPGRAQYF. The CDR3 DNA reads as TGTGCCAGCAGTCTCCCGGGTCGAGCGCAGTACTTC.

CDR3 protein: CASSSSGPPNTGELFF. The CDR3 nucleotides read TGCGCCAGCAGCAGCTCCGGGCCCCCGAACACCGGGGAGCTGTTTTTT. The chain has TRBV5-1 and TRBJ2-2; D gene ambiguous. This CDR3 comprises 16 residues. CDR1 is SGHRS and CDR2 is YFSETQ in the germline V gene. Trimming stripped 4 bases from V and 0 bases from J, with 13 bases between.

The genes are TRBV6-5 and TRBJ1-2; weak D call: TRBD1 (6 bases). Trimming pared 8 bases from V and 3 bases from J, leaving 16 bases between. Germline lookup yields CDR1 MNHEY and CDR2 SVGAGI. The CDR3 is 14 amino acids. CDR3 DNA sequence: TGTGCCAGCTCCACCTTTACAGGGCACTATGGCTACACCTTC. Its translation is CASSTFTGHYGYTF.

This clonotype occurred a few times. The chain combines TRBV6-5 with TRBJ1-1; no clear D gene. Trimming left V 2 bases short and J 10 bases short, with 14 bases between. Germline lookup yields CDR1 MNHEY and CDR2 SVGAGI. The CDR3 length is 13 residues. CDR3 residues: CASSYPGTGGAFF. The CDR3 coding sequence is TGTGCCAGCAGTTACCCAGGAACCGGTGGAGCTTTCTTT.

This clonotype was seen a few times. The CDR3 region has the DNA TGTGCCAGCAGTTGGGACCGCGAGCAGTTCTTC. It translates to CASSWDREQFF. The chain employs TRBV6-2 or TRBV6-3 and TRBJ2-1, with D perhaps assigned TRBD1 or TRBD2 (5 bases each). This CDR3 spans 11 amino acids. CDR1 and CDR2 from the germline V gene are MNHEY and SVGEGT. The ends were cut back, 4 bases at V and 10 bases at J, with 8 bases in the middle.

In its sample, this clonotype was seen many times. The chain carries TRBV12-3 or TRBV12-4 and TRBJ2-1; TRBD1 is a possible D gene (6 bases). CDR3 size: 12 residues. Trimming pared 4 bases from V and 6 bases from J, leaving 7 bases between. This CDR3 reads CASSSQGNEQFF. Here the CDR3 DNA reads TGTGCCAGCAGTTCACAGGGCAATGAGCAGTTCTTC.

The chain employs TRBV7-3 and TRBJ2-3, with TRBD2 matching over 10 bases. CDR1 and CDR2 (germline): SGHTA, FQGTGA. The CDR3 contains 15 residues. The V segment lost 5 bases and the J segment 5 bases; nucleotides outside the gene matches: 7. The CDR3 protein is CASSPKRGGLDTQYF. Here the CDR3 DNA reads TGTGCCAGCAGCCCAAAGCGGGGGGGCTTAGATACGCAGTATTTT.

This clonotype has a handful of counts. V and J are TRBV5-1 and TRBJ1-4; a weak D match, TRBD1 (5 bases). The length of the CDR3 is 15 residues. Between the trimmed V and J ends, which lost 2 bases and 8 bases, there was a span of 16 bases. Germline lookup yields CDR1 SGHRS and CDR2 YFSETQ. DNA of the CDR3: TGCGCCAGCAGCTTCCGGGGCGCGGTGGAGGAAAAACTGTTTTTT. Translation: CASSFRGAVEEKLFF.

This clonotype was recorded a few times. The chain combines TRBV6-2 or TRBV6-3 with TRBJ1-1; 7 bases are shared with TRBD1. Trimming at V came to 7 bases and at J to 4 bases, leaving 6 bases not matched to a gene. Looked up from germline, CDR1 is MNHEY and CDR2 is SVGEGT. This CDR3 contains 13 residues. The CDR3 DNA follows: TGTGCCAGCAAACGGGACAGTTTCACTGAAGCTTTCTTT. It codes for CASKRDSFTEAFF.

This clonotype has at least ten counts. CDR3 protein: CASSSSGGINYGYTF. CDR3 coding DNA: TGTGCCAGCAGTTCCTCGGGAGGTATAAACTATGGCTACACCTTC. The genes are TRBV12-3 or TRBV12-4 and TRBJ1-2; D remains unclear. V was trimmed by 4 bases and J by 2 bases, leaving 14 bases between them. CDR3 length: 15 residues.

The chain recombines TRBV7-2 with TRBJ1-5; TRBD1 matches at 7 bases. V was clipped by 5 bases and J by 0 bases; unmatched bases: 4. Germline assignment: CDR1 SGHTA and CDR2 FQGNSA. CDR3 length equals 15 residues. CDR3 DNA: TGTGCCAGCAGCACCAGGGGGTATAGCAATCAGCCCCAGCATTTT. This gives the protein CASSTRGYSNQPQHF. Variable domain in full (rest from reference TRBV7-2 and TRBJ1-5): GAGVSQSPSNKVTEKGKDVELRCDPISGHTALYWYRQSLGQGLEFLIYFQGNSAPDKSGLPSDRFSAERTGGSVSTLTIQRTQQEDSAVYLCASSTRGYSNQPQHFGDGTRLSIL.

The chain uses TRBV7-2 and TRBJ2-3; D remains unclear. Germline-derived CDR1 and CDR2 are SGHTA and FQGNSA. V was trimmed by 1 base and J by 2 bases, leaving 10 bases between them. The CDR3 consists of 15 residues. The CDR3: CASSLEGGHTDTQYF. CDR3 in DNA: TGTGCCAGCAGCTTAGAGGGCGGCCACACAGATACGCAGTATTTT.

The chain couples TRBV30 to TRBJ2-6; D gene uncertain. The CDR3 has 12 residues. Germline CDR1 is GTSNPN and CDR2 is SVGIG (reference sequence). V dropped 2 bases and J dropped 2 bases, with 1 base sitting between them. The CDR3 DNA follows: TGTGCCTGGAGTCCTGGGGCCAACGTCCTGACTTTC. Its protein is CAWSPGANVLTF.

The sample holds a few counts of this clonotype. V gene TRBV18 combines with J gene TRBJ1-1; D is unresolved. Germline CDR1 and CDR2: KGHSH and LQKENI. The length of the CDR3 is 13 residues. Trimming left V 3 bases short and J 4 bases short, with 9 bases between. The CDR3 nucleotides read TGTGCCAGCTCACCGTCCGGGCGCACTGAAGCTTTCTTT. It yields the protein CASSPSGRTEAFF.

This clonotype was counted at least ten times. The chain carries TRBV28 and TRBJ2-7, with D perhaps TRBD1 or TRBD2 (6 bases each). This CDR3 is 13 amino acids long. CDR1 MDHEN and CDR2 SYDVKM come from the germline V gene. The V end was cut by 2 bases, the J end by 6 bases, with 11 bases between. Written as DNA, the CDR3 is TGTGCCAGCAGTTTACGGGGGCGTCTCGAGCAGTACGTC. Protein product: CASSLRGRLEQYV.

The rearrangement joins TRBV9 to TRBJ2-1; D unclear. The ends were cut back, 4 bases at V and 0 bases at J, with 11 bases in the middle. This CDR3 comprises 15 residues. From germline, CDR1 is SGDLS and CDR2 YYNGEE. The DNA for the CDR3 is TGTGCCAGCAGCCCTCTCGGTAGCTCCTACAATGAGCAGTTCTTC. As protein: CASSPLGSSYNEQFF.

The V gene is TRBV7-7, the J gene TRBJ2-2; D is possibly TRBD2 (7 bases). The CDR3 is made up of 15 amino acids. Germline CDR1 reads SSHAT; CDR2 reads FNYEAQ (reference sequence). V shed 3 bases and J shed 4 bases, with 12 bases lying between them. The CDR3 sequence is CASSLGGAGTGELFF. CDR3 DNA sequence: TGTGCCAGCAGCTTGGGGGGGGCCGGCACCGGGGAGCTGTTTTTT.

This chain connects TRBV11-2 to TRBJ2-7; D possibly corresponds to TRBD1 (5 bases). The CDR3 contains 12 residues. Between the trimmed V and J ends, which lost 4 bases and 4 bases, there was a span of 8 bases. The V gene's germline CDR1 is SGHAT and CDR2 FQNNGV. For the CDR3, the DNA is TGTGCCAGCAGCTCCAGGGTTTACGAGCAGTACTTC. This gives the protein CASSSRVYEQYF.

This clonotype was seen only a few times. V and J are TRBV2 and TRBJ1-1; TRBD1 matches at 7 bases. Per the germline V gene, CDR1 is SNHLY and CDR2 is FYNNEI. The CDR3 is made up of 14 amino acids. After removal of 4 bases from V and 6 bases from J, the junction contained 8 bases not matched to a gene. CDR3 nucleotide sequence: TGTGCCAGCAGTGGAAGACAGGGTAGCGCTGAAGCTTTCTTT. The encoded protein is CASSGRQGSAEAFF.

This clonotype is judged medium-sized (0.01 to 0.1%). The rearrangement links TRBV7-9 to TRBJ2-1, with D possibly TRBD2 on 6 matching bases. The V gene lost 2 bases and the J gene lost 8 bases, with 7 bases spanning the gap. CDR1 and CDR2 (germline): SEHNR, FQNEAQ (reference sequence). CDR3 length: 12 amino acids. The CDR3 protein is CASSLTGDEQFF. DNA for the CDR3: TGTGCCAGCAGCTTAACGGGGGATGAGCAGTTCTTC.